The present T cell receptor beta chain was sequenced within a study of blood T cell repertoires in COVID-19. Germline assignment: CDR1 SGDLS and CDR2 YYNGEE. This CDR3 has 17 amino acids. The germline V and J ends were trimmed by 2 bases and 6 bases, with 20 bases remaining between them. Only in-frame clones appear in the TCRdb table, and some are missing; sequencing was by immunoSEQ multiplex PCR. In the table there are fewer than 300,000 clones, 90% to 95% of which are singletons. This receptor was identified in a woman between 25 and 40 years old with COVID-19, enrolled during active disease. Material for sequencing was peripheral blood. V usage is TRBV9 and J usage is TRBJ2-2, with D tentatively TRBD2 (6 bases). CDR3 DNA: TGTGCCAGCAGCGTGACCCGGGAGCAGGCTACATCCGGGGAGCTGTTTTTT. Translated, it gives CASSVTREQATSGELFF.